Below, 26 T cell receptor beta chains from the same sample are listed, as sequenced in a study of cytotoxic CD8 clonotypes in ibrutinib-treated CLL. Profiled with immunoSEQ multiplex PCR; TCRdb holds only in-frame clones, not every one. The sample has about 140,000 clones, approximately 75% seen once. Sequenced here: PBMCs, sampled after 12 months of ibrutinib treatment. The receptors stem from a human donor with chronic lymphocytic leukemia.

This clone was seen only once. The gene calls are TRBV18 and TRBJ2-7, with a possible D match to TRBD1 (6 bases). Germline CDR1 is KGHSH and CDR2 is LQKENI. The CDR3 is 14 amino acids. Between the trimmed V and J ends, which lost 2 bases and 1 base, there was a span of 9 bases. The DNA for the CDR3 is TGTGCCAGCTCACCAAAGGACAGTTCCTACGAGCAGTACTTC. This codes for CASSPKDSSYEQYF.

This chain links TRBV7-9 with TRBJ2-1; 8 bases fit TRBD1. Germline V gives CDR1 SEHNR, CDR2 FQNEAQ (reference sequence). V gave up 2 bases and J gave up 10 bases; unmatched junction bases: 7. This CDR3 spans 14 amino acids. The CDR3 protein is CASSLRQGAGEQFF. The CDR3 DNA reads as TGTGCCAGCAGCTTAAGGCAGGGGGCTGGGGAGCAGTTCTTC. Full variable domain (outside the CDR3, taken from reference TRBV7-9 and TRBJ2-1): DTGVSQNPRHKITKRGQNVTFRCDPISEHNRLYWYRQTLGQGPEFLTYFQNEAQLEKSRLLSDRFSAERPKGSFSTLEIQRTEQGDSAMYLCASSLRQGAGEQFFGPGTRLTVL.

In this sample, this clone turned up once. The CDR3 loop reads CASSLEDIQYF. In nucleotides, the CDR3 is TGTGCCAGCAGTTTAGAGGACATTCAGTACTTC. The chain links TRBV28 to TRBJ2-4; D not certain. This CDR3 has 11 residues. The V gene lost 2 bases and the J gene lost 8 bases, with 4 bases spanning the gap. The germline V gene encodes CDR1 MDHEN and CDR2 SYDVKM.

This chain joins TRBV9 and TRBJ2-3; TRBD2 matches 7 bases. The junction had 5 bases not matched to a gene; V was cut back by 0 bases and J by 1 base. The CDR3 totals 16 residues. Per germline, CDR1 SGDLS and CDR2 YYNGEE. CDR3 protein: CASSVGWGGGTDTQYF. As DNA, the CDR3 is TGTGCCAGCAGCGTAGGATGGGGGGGAGGCACAGATACGCAGTATTTT.

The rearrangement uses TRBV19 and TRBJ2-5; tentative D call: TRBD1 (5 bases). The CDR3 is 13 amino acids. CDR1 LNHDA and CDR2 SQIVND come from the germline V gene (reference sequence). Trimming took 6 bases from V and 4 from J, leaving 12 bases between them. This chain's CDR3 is CASSQGMRETQYF. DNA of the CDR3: TGTGCCAGTAGCCAGGGAATGAGAGAGACCCAGTACTTC.

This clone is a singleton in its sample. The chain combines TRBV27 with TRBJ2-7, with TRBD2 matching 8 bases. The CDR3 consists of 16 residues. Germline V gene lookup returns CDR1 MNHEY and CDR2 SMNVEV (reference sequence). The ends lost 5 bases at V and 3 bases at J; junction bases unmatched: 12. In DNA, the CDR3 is TGTGCCAGCAGTACCACCCGGGGGGGCGTCTACTACGAGCAGTACTTC. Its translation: CASSTTRGGVYYEQYF.

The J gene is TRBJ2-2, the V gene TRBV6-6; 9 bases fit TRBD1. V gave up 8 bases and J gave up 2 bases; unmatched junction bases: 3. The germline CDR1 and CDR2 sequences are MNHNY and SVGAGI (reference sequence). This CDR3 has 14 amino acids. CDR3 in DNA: TGTGCCAGCTGGGACAGGGACAACACCGGGGAGCTGTTTTTT. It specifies CASWDRDNTGELFF.

CDR3 sequence reads: CAISVLGTENTEAFF. The CDR3 DNA follows: TGTGCCATCAGTGTCCTCGGGACTGAGAACACTGAAGCTTTCTTT. The chain has TRBV10-3 and TRBJ1-1, with a possible D match to TRBD1 (5 bases). The CDR3 runs to 15 residues. V shed 4 bases and J shed 1 base, with 13 bases lying between them. Germline V CDR1 and CDR2: ENHRY, SYGVKD.

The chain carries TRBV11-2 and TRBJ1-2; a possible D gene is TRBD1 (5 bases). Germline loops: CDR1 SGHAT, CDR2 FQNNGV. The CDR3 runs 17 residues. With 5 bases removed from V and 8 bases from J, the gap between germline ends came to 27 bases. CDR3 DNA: TGTGCCAGCAGCCTAGCGAGCCAAAGGGGTAGGTTCGAAGGCTACACCTTC. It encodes CASSLASQRGRFEGYTF.

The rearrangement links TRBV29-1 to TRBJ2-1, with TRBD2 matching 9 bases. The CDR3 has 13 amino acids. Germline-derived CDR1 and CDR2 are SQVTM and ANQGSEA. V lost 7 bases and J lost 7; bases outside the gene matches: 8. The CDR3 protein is CSGKLAGGNEQFF. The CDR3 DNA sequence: TGCAGCGGAAAACTAGCGGGTGGAAATGAGCAGTTCTTC.

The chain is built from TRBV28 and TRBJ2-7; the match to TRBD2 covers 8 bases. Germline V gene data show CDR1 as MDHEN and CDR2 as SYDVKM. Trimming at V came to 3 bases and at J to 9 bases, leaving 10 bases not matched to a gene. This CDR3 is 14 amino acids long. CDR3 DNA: TGTGCCAGCAGTTTTCCGTCAGCGGGAGAGCTGCAGTACTTC. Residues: CASSFPSAGELQYF.

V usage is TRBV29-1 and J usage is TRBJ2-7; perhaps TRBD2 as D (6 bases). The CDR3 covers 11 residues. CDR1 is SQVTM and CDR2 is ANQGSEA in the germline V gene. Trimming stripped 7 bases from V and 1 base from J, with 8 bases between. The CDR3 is CSGGESYEQYF. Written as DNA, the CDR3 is TGCAGCGGGGGGGAGTCCTACGAGCAGTACTTC.

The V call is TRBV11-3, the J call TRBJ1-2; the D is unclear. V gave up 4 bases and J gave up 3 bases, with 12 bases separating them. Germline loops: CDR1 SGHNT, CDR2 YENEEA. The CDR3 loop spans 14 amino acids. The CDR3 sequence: CASSSGPTHYGYTF. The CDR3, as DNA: TGTGCCAGCAGCTCGGGCCCCACTCACTATGGCTACACCTTC.

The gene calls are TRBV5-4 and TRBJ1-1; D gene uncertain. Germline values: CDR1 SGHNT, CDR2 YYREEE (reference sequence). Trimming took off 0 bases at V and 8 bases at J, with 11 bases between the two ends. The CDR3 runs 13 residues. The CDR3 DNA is TGTGCCAGCAGCTTGGACGAATTTACCGAAGCTTTCTTT. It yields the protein CASSLDEFTEAFF.

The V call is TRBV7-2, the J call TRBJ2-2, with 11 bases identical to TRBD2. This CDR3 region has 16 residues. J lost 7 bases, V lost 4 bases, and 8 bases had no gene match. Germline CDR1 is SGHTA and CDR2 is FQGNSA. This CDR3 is CASSSLAGGPGGELFF. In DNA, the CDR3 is TGTGCCAGCAGCTCCTTAGCGGGGGGGCCTGGCGGGGAGCTGTTTTTT.

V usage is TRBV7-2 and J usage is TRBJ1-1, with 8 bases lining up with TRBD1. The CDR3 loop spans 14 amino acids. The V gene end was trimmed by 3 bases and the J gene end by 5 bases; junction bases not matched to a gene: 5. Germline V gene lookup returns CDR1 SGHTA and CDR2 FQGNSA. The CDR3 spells CASSFRTGLTEAFF. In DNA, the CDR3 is TGTGCCAGCAGCTTCCGGACAGGGTTGACTGAAGCTTTCTTT.

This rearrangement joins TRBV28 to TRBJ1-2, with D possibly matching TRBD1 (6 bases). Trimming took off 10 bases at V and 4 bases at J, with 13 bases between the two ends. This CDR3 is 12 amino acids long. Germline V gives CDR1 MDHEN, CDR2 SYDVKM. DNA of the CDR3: TGTGCCAACAACAGGGCGGGCTATGGCTACACCTTC. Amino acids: CANNRAGYGYTF.

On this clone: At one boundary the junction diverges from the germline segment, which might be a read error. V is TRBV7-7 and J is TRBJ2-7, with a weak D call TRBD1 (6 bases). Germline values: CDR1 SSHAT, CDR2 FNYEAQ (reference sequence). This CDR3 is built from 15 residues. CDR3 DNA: TGTGCTAGCAGCCCGGGACATTTCCTCTCCTACGAGCAGTACTTC. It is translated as CASSPGHFLSYEQYF.

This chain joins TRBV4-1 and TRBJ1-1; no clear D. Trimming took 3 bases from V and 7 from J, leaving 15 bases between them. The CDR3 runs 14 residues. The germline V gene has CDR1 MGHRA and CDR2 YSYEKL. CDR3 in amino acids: CASSHLLEYYEAFF. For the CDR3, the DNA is TGCGCCAGCAGCCACCTGCTCGAGTATTATGAAGCTTTCTTT.

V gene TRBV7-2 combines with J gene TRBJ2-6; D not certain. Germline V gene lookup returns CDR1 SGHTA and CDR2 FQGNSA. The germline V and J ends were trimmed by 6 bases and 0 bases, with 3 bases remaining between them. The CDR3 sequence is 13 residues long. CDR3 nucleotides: TGTGCCAGCAGTACCTCTGGGGCCAACGTCCTGACTTTC. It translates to CASSTSGANVLTF.

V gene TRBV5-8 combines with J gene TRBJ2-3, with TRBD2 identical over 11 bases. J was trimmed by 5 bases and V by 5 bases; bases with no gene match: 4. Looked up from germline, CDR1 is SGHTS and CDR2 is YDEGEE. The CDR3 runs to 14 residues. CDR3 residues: CASRVAGGIDTQYF. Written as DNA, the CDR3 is TGTGCCAGCAGAGTAGCGGGGGGGATAGATACGCAGTATTTT.

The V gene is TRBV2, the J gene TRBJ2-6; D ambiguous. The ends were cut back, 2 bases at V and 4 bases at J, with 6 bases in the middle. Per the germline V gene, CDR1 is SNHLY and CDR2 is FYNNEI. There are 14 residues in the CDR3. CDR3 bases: TGTGCCAGCAGTGAATTTCCGGGGGCCAACGTCCTGACTTTC. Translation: CASSEFPGANVLTF.

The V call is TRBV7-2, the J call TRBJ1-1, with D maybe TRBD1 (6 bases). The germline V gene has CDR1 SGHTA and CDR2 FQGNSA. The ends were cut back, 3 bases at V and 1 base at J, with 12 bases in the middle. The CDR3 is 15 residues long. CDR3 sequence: CASSFLPGQNTEAFF. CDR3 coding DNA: TGTGCCAGCAGCTTCCTTCCGGGACAGAACACTGAAGCTTTCTTT.

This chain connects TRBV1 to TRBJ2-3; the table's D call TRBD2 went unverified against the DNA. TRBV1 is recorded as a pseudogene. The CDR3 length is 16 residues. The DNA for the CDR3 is TGCACCAGCAGTTCAGCCCTAGCGAGAAACACAGATACGCAGTATTTT. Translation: CTSSSALARNTDTQYF.

This CDR3 reads CASSQAGSSYNSPLHF. The CDR3 coding sequence is TGCGCCAGCAGCCAAGCTGGGAGCTCCTATAATTCACCCCTCCACTTT. V and J are TRBV4-1 and TRBJ1-6; D is unclear. Germline V gene lookup returns CDR1 MGHRA and CDR2 YSYEKL. The CDR3 loop spans 16 amino acids. V was clipped by 1 base and J by 0 bases, with 7 bases between them.

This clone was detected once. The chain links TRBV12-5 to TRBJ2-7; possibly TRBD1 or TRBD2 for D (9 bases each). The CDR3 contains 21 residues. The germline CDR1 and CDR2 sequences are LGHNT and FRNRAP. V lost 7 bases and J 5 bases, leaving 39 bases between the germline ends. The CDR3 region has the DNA TGTGCTAGTGACCTGGGACAGGGAGGAACTAGCGGGTCTCAAAGTGTAGACGAGCAGTACTTC. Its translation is CASDLGQGGTSGSQSVDEQYF.